The 23 T cell receptor beta chains below come from one sample, sequenced in a study of shared clonotypes between healthy human individuals. TCRdb keeps only in-frame clones here, not all; method: immunoSEQ multiplex PCR. Counted here are hundreds of thousands of clones, around 74% occurring once; the ten biggest clones make up more than 1.5%. The material sequenced was memory CD4+ T cells sorted from blood. Subset of the sample: CD45RA-negative fraction. These receptors came from a woman aged 25 to 45 in good health.

On this clone itself: In the same sample, other DNA sequences code for this CDR3. The chain carries TRBV5-1 and TRBJ1-2, with D unresolved. Per germline, CDR1 SGHRS and CDR2 YFSETQ. The length of the CDR3 is 13 residues. Trimming left V 4 bases short and J 0 bases short, with 7 bases between. CDR3 amino acids: CASSPEANYGYTF. Written as DNA, the CDR3 is TGCGCCAGCAGCCCTGAAGCTAACTATGGCTACACCTTC. The full variable domain, rest sourced from reference TRBV5-1 and TRBJ1-2, is KAGVTQTPRYLIKTRGQQVTLSCSPISGHRSVSWYQQTPGQGLQFLFEYFSETQRNKGNFPGRFSGRQFSNSRSEMNVSTLELGDSALYLCASSPEANYGYTFGSGTRLTVV.

The genes are TRBV15 and TRBJ2-5; D perhaps matches TRBD2 (6 bases). In germline, CDR1 is LNHNV, CDR2 YYDKDF (reference sequence). Trimming removed 1 base from V and 0 bases from J, with 9 bases in between. This CDR3 is built from 15 residues. The CDR3 reads CATSRGPGDQETQYF. The CDR3 nucleotides are TGTGCCACCAGCAGAGGACCGGGAGACCAAGAGACCCAGTACTTC.

The chain joins TRBV27 to TRBJ2-1; TRBD1 is a possible D gene (6 bases). V was trimmed by 1 base and J by 2 bases, leaving 9 bases between them. From germline, CDR1 is MNHEY and CDR2 SMNVEV (reference sequence). This CDR3 region has 15 residues. CDR3 in amino acids: CASSLFRGPYNEQFF. The CDR3 DNA reads as TGTGCCAGCAGTTTATTCAGGGGCCCCTACAATGAGCAGTTCTTC.

The gene calls are TRBV5-1 and TRBJ1-1, with D maybe TRBD1 (5 bases). The V end was cut by 1 base, the J end by 5 bases, with 15 bases between. CDR3 length: 15 amino acids. Germline V CDR1 and CDR2: SGHRS, YFSETQ. The CDR3, as DNA: TGCGCCAGCAGCTTGACCACGACAGTCGAGACTGAAGCTTTCTTT. Its protein is CASSLTTTVETEAFF.

The chain is built from TRBV27 and TRBJ2-6; D is perhaps TRBD2 (5 bases). With 5 bases removed from V and 4 bases from J, the gap between germline ends came to 15 bases. The CDR3 covers 16 residues. Germline-derived CDR1 and CDR2 are MNHEY and SMNVEV (reference sequence). The CDR3 nucleotides read TGTGCCAGCAGTCCGCTGCGGGCGCTAGGGGCCAACGTCCTGACTTTC. Translating gives CASSPLRALGANVLTF.

This clone was seen a few times. The rearrangement uses TRBV6-1 and TRBJ2-1, with 8 bases lining up with TRBD2. Germline values: CDR1 MNHNS, CDR2 SASEGT. The junction had 2 bases not matched to a gene; V was cut back by 5 bases and J by 2 bases. The CDR3 has 14 amino acids. The CDR3 loop reads CASSTSGPYNEQFF. CDR3 DNA sequence: TGTGCCAGCAGTACTAGCGGCCCCTACAATGAGCAGTTCTTC.

This clone was found once. The chain is built from TRBV28 and TRBJ1-3; the D gene is possibly TRBD1 (5 bases). V was clipped by 9 bases and J by 4 bases, with 19 bases between them. This CDR3 has 15 residues. CDR1 and CDR2 (germline): MDHEN, SYDVKM. The CDR3 region has the DNA TGTGCCAGTCATAACTCGTTGGGGGACGGAAACACCATATATTTT. Amino acid sequence: CASHNSLGDGNTIYF.

This clone came up once. J is TRBJ1-1 and V is TRBV30; D possibly corresponds to TRBD1 (5 bases). Germline loops: CDR1 GTSNPN, CDR2 SVGIG (reference sequence). V dropped 2 bases and J dropped 5 bases, with 18 bases sitting between them. The CDR3 runs to 15 residues. CDR3 sequence (DNA): TGTGCCTGGAGTACTCATCGGGGGTTTAAAACTGAAGCTTTCTTT. Amino acid sequence: CAWSTHRGFKTEAFF.

V gene TRBV6-5 combines with J gene TRBJ1-2; TRBD1 is a possible D gene (5 bases). Germline V gene sequence: CDR1 MNHEY, CDR2 SVGAGI. The CDR3 is made up of 12 amino acids. The germline V and J ends were trimmed by 2 bases and 7 bases, with 8 bases remaining between them. The CDR3 is CASSYRGSGYTF. CDR3 DNA sequence: TGTGCCAGCAGTTACAGGGGAAGTGGCTACACCTTC.

This chain uses TRBV7-2 with TRBJ2-3; tentative D call: TRBD2 (6 bases). The V and J ends lost 3 bases and 4 bases respectively, with 14 bases between them. The CDR3 totals 15 residues. Germline CDR1 SGHTA, CDR2 FQGNSA. The CDR3 nucleotides read TGTGCCAGCAGCTTTGGAGGGAGTCGTGCAGATACGCAGTATTTT. It specifies CASSFGGSRADTQYF.

This clone occurred many times. The chain uses TRBV15 and TRBJ2-2; D unresolved. The CDR3 is 14 amino acids. Germline V CDR1 and CDR2: LNHNV, YYDKDF (reference sequence). The ends were cut back, 3 bases at V and 2 bases at J, with 7 bases in the middle. This chain's CDR3 is CATSSPVNTGELFF. The CDR3 nucleotides read TGTGCCACCAGCAGCCCTGTCAACACCGGGGAGCTGTTTTTT.

This chain uses TRBV6-5 with TRBJ1-5, with a tentative D call TRBD1 (5 bases). Per the germline V gene, CDR1 is MNHEY and CDR2 is SVGAGI. The CDR3 sequence is 15 residues long. V gave up 2 bases and J gave up 2 bases, with 10 bases separating them. CDR3 nucleotides: TGTGCCAGCAGTTACAAGGGACGGGGCAATCAGCCCCAGCATTTT. This translates into CASSYKGRGNQPQHF.

The chain employs TRBV7-8 and TRBJ2-2; tentatively, D is TRBD1 or TRBD2 (5 bases each). This CDR3 is built from 16 residues. Germline V gene sequence: CDR1 SGHVS, CDR2 FQNEAQ. The V gene lost 5 bases and the J gene lost 4 bases, with 17 bases spanning the gap. The CDR3 DNA follows: TGTGCCAGCAGCCCGACAACGGGGCAAGGCACCGGGGAGCTGTTTTTT. The encoded protein is CASSPTTGQGTGELFF.

In nucleotides, the CDR3 is TGTGCCAGCAGCCCCGGGGGGGCTGGAAACACCATATATTTT. This codes for CASSPGGAGNTIYF. This chain uses TRBV28 with TRBJ1-3, with D possibly TRBD1 on 5 matching bases. In germline, CDR1 is MDHEN, CDR2 SYDVKM. The CDR3 is 14 residues long. V lost 6 bases and J lost 2, with 11 bases in between. The full variable domain, completed using reference TRBV28 and TRBJ1-3, is DVKVTQSSRYLVKRTGEKVFLECVQDMDHENMFWYRQDPGLGLRLIYFSYDVKMKEKGDIPEGYSVSREKKERFSLILESASTNQTSMYLCASSPGGAGNTIYFGEGSWLTVV.

The rearrangement links TRBV9 to TRBJ1-3; TRBD1 matches 11 bases. This CDR3 is 15 amino acids long. J was trimmed by 7 bases and V by 3 bases; bases with no gene match: 6. Per germline, CDR1 SGDLS and CDR2 YYNGEE. CDR3 coding DNA: TGTGCCAGCAGCGCAGGACAGGGGGCCTGGAACACCATATATTTT. As protein: CASSAGQGAWNTIYF. The full variable domain, rest sourced from reference TRBV9 and TRBJ1-3, is DSGVTQTPKHLITATGQRVTLRCSPRSGDLSVYWYQQSLDQGLQFLIQYYNGEERAKGNILERFSAQQFPDLHSELNLSSLELGDSALYFCASSAGQGAWNTIYFGEGSWLTVV.

The chain employs TRBV5-6 and TRBJ1-2; the D gene is possibly TRBD1 (6 bases). CDR1 SGHDT and CDR2 YYEEEE come from the germline V gene. With 3 bases removed from V and 4 bases from J, the gap between germline ends came to 13 bases. The CDR3 has 14 residues. The CDR3, as DNA: TGTGCCAGCAGCTGGAGTACAGGGAGCTATGGCTACACCTTC. Encoded protein: CASSWSTGSYGYTF.

Written as DNA, the CDR3 is TGTGCCAGCCGGGCTAGGACTAGCGGGATGTACAATGAGCAGTTCTTC. Translating it yields CASRARTSGMYNEQFF. The genes are TRBV27 and TRBJ2-1; 12 bases line up with TRBD2. The ends lost 8 bases at V and 4 bases at J; junction bases unmatched: 9. CDR1 is MNHEY, CDR2 SMNVEV, per germline (reference sequence). The CDR3 is made up of 16 amino acids.

The chain uses TRBV7-2 and TRBJ1-4; no clear D gene. The CDR3 is 12 amino acids. Germline V CDR1 and CDR2: SGHTA, FQGNSA. V was clipped by 5 bases and J by 10 bases, with 11 bases between them. The CDR3, as DNA: TGTGCCAGCAGCCAGGATATGGGAAAACTGTTTTTT. Amino acids: CASSQDMGKLFF.

The chain carries TRBV7-6 and TRBJ1-1; 11 positions match TRBD1. Germline loops: CDR1 SGHVS, CDR2 FNYEAQ. Trimming removed 1 base from V and 10 bases from J; junction bases left unmatched: 2. This CDR3 is 13 amino acids long. In DNA, the CDR3 is TGTGCCAGCAGCTTAGAGGACAGGGGGCGAGCTTTCTTT. Protein sequence: CASSLEDRGRAFF.

The sample holds many counts of this clone. The chain has TRBV29-1 and TRBJ2-7; 7 bases align to TRBD1. This CDR3 is built from 11 residues. The germline gives CDR1 SQVTM, CDR2 ANQGSEA. V gave up 6 bases and J gave up 2 bases; unmatched junction bases: 1. This CDR3 is CSVQGTYEQYF. The DNA of the CDR3 is TGCAGCGTACAGGGGACCTACGAGCAGTACTTC.

V is TRBV5-1 and J is TRBJ2-1; the D is unclear. V lost 0 bases and J lost 8, with 12 bases in between. The CDR3 contains 14 residues. Germline lookup yields CDR1 SGHRS and CDR2 YFSETQ. The CDR3 nucleotides read TGCGCCAGCAGCTTGGACTTAGATAAGGATGAGCAGTTCTTC. Protein product: CASSLDLDKDEQFF.

The CDR3 sequence is CASSFATGGWSGYTF. CDR3 sequence (DNA): TGTGCCAGCAGCTTCGCGACAGGGGGGTGGTCTGGCTACACCTTC. This sequence joins TRBV7-2 and TRBJ1-2; 9 bases fit TRBD1. The length of the CDR3 is 15 residues. V gave up 3 bases and J gave up 7 bases; unmatched junction bases: 9. CDR1 is SGHTA and CDR2 is FQGNSA in the germline V gene.

The V and J genes are TRBV28 and TRBJ2-1, with D possibly being TRBD2 (6 bases). CDR1 MDHEN and CDR2 SYDVKM come from the germline V gene. Trimming removed 7 bases from V and 2 bases from J, with 15 bases in between. The CDR3 runs 15 residues. The CDR3 DNA reads TGTGCCAGCATTCGGGGCGGGACCCCCTACAATGAGCAGTTCTTC. It codes for CASIRGGTPYNEQFF.